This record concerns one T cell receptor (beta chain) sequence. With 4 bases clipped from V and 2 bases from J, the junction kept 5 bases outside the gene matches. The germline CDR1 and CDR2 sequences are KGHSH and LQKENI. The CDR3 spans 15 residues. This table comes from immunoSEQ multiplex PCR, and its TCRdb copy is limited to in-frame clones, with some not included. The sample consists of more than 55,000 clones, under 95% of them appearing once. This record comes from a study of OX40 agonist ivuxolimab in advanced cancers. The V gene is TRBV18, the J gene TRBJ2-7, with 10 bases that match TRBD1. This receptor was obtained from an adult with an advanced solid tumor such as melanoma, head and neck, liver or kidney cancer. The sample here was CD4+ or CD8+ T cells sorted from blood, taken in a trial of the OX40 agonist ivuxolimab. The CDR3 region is CASSLGTGEAYEQYF. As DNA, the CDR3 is TGTGCCAGCTCACTAGGGACAGGGGAGGCCTACGAGCAGTACTTC. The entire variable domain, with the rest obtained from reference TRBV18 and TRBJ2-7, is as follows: NAGVMQNPRHLVRRRGQEARLRCSPMKGHSHVYWYRQLPEEGLKFMVYLQKENIIDESGMPKERFSAEFPKEGPSILRIQQVVRGDSAAYFCASSLGTGEAYEQYFGPGTRLTVT.